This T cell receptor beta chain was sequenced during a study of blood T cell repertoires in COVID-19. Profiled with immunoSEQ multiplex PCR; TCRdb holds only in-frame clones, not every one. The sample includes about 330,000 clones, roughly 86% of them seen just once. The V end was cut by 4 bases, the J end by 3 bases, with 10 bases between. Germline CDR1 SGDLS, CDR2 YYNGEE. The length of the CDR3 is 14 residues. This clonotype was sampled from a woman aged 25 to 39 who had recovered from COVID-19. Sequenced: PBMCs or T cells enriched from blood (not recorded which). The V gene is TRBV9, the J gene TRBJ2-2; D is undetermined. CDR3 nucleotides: TGTGCCAGCAGCCCTCGGGTCTACACCGGGGAGCTGTTTTTT. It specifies CASSPRVYTGELFF.